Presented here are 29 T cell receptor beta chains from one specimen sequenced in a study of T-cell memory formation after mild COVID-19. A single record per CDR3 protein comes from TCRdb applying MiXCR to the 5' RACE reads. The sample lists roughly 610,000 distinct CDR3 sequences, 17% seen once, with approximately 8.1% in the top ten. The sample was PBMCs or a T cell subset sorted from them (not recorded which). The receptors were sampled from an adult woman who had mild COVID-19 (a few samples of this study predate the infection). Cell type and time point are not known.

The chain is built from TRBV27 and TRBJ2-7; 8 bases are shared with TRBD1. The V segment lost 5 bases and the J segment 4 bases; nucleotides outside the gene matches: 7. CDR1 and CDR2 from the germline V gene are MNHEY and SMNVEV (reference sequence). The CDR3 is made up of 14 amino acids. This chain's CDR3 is CASSGRTGMYEQYF. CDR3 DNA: TGTGCCAGCAGTGGCCGGACAGGGATGTACGAGCAGTACTTC.

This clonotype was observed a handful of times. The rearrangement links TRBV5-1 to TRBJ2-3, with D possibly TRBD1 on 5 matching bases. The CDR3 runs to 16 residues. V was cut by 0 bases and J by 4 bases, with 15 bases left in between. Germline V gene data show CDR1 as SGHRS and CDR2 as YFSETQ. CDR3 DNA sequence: TGCGCCAGCAGCTTGGATGGGGCAGGCGGCGCAGATACGCAGTATTTT. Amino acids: CASSLDGAGGADTQYF.

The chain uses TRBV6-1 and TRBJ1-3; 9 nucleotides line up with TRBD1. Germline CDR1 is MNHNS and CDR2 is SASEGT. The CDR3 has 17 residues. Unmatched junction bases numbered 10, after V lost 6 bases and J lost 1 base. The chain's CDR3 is CASSLLQGAASGNTIYF. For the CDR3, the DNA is TGTGCCAGCAGCCTATTACAGGGGGCAGCTTCTGGAAACACCATATATTTT.

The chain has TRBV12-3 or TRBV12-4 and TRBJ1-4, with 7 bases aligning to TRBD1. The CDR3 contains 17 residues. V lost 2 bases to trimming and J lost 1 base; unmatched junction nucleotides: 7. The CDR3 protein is CASSLRRQGVTNEKLFF. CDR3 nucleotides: TGTGCCAGCAGTTTACGCCGACAGGGCGTAACTAATGAAAAACTGTTTTTT.

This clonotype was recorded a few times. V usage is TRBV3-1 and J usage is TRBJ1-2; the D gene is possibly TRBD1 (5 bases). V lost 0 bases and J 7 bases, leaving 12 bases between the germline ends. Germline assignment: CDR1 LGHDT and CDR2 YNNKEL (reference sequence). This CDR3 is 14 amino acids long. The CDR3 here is CASSQDWQGRGYTF. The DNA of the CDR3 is TGTGCCAGCAGCCAAGATTGGCAGGGTCGTGGCTACACCTTC.

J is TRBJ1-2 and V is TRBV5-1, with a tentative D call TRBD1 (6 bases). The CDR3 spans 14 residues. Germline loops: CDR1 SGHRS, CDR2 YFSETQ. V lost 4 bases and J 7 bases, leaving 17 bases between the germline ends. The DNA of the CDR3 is TGCGCCAGCAGCCCAGGACCACAGGGCGCTGGCTACACCTTC. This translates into CASSPGPQGAGYTF. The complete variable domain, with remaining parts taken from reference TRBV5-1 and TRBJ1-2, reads KAGVTQTPRYLIKTRGQQVTLSCSPISGHRSVSWYQQTPGQGLQFLFEYFSETQRNKGNFPGRFSGRQFSNSRSEMNVSTLELGDSALYLCASSPGPQGAGYTFGSGTRLTVV.

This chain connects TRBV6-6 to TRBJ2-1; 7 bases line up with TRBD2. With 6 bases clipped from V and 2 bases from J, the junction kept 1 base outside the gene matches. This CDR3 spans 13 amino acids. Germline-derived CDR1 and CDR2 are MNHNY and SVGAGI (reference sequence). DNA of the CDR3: TGTGCCAGCAGGGGGGGGGCCTACAATGAGCAGTTCTTC. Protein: CASRGGAYNEQFF.

The CDR3 sequence: CASKVDAPSEAFF. The CDR3 DNA follows: TGTGCCAGCAAGGTGGACGCCCCCTCTGAAGCTTTCTTT. The chain uses TRBV7-2 and TRBJ1-1; D unresolved. The CDR3 runs 13 residues. V was pared by 7 bases and J by 6 bases, with 15 bases between. Germline V lookup: CDR1 SGHTA, CDR2 FQGNSA.

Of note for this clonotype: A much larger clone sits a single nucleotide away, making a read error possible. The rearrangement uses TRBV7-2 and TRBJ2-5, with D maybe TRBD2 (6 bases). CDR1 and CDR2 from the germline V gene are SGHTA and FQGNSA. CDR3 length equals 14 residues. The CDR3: CANSLGAGGETQYF. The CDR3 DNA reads TGTGCCAACAGCTTAGGAGCGGGTGGCGAGACCCAGTACTTC. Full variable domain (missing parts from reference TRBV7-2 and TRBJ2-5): GAGVSQSPSNKVTEKGKDVELRCDPISGHTALYWYRQSLGQGLEFLIYFQGNSAPDKSGLPSDRFSAERTGGSVSTLTIQRTQQEDSAVYLCANSLGAGGETQYFGPGTRLLVL.

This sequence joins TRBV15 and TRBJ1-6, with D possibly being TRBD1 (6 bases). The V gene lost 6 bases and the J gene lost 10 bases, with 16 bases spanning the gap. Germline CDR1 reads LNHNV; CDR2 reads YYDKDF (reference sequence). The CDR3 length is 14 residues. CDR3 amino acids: CATRKDSGTSPLHF. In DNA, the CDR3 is TGTGCCACCAGGAAGGACAGCGGAACCTCACCCCTCCACTTT. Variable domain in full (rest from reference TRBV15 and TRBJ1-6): DAMVIQNPRYQVTQFGKPVTLSCSQTLNHNVMYWYQQKSSQAPKLLFHYYDKDFNNEADTPDNFQSRRPNTSFCFLDIRSPGLGDTAMYLCATRKDSGTSPLHFGNGTRLTVT.

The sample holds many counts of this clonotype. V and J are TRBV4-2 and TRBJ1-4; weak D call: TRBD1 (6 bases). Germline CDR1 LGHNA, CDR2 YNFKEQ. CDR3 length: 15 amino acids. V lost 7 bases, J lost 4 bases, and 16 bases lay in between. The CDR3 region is CASKRGGRGNEKLFF. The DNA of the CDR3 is TGTGCCAGCAAGAGGGGGGGGCGAGGTAATGAAAAACTGTTTTTT.

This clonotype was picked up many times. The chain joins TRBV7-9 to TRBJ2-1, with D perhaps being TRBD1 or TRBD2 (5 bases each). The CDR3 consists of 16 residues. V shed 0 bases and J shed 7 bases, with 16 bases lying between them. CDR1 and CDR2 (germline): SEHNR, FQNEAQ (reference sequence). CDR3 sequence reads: CASSLAITGTRNEQFF. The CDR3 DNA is TGTGCCAGCAGCTTAGCGATAACCGGGACCCGAAATGAGCAGTTCTTC.

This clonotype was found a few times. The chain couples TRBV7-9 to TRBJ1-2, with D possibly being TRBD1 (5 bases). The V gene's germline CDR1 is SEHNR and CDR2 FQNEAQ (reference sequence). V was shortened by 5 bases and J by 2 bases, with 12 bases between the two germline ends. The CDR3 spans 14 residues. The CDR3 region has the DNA TGTGCCAGCAGCCCCTCAGACAGAAACTATGGCTACACCTTC. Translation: CASSPSDRNYGYTF.

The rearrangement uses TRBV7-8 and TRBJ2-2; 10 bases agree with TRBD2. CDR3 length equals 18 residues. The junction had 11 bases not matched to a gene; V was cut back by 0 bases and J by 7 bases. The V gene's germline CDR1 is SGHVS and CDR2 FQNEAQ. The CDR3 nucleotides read TGTGCCAGCAGCTTAGCGATCCAGCGGGAGGGCCGGGACGGGGAGCTGTTTTTT. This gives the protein CASSLAIQREGRDGELFF.

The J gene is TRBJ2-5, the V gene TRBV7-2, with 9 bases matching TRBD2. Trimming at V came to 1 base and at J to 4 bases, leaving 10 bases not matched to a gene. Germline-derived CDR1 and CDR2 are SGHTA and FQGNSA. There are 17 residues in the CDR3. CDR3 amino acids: CASSLGLGGRAGETQYF. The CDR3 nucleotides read TGTGCCAGCAGCTTAGGGTTAGGCGGGAGGGCCGGAGAGACCCAGTACTTC.

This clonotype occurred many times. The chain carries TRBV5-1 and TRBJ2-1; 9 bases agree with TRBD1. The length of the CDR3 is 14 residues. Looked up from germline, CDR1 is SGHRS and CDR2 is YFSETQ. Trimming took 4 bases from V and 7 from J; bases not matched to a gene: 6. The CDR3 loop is CASSDPDRGNEQFF. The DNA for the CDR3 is TGCGCCAGCAGCGATCCGGACAGGGGAAATGAGCAGTTCTTC.

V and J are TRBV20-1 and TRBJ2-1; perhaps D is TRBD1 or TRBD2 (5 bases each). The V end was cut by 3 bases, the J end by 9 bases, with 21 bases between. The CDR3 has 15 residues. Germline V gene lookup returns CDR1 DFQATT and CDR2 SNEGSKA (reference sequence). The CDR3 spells CSARMRGITGSEQFF. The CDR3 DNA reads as TGCAGTGCTAGGATGAGGGGAATTACAGGCAGTGAGCAGTTCTTC.

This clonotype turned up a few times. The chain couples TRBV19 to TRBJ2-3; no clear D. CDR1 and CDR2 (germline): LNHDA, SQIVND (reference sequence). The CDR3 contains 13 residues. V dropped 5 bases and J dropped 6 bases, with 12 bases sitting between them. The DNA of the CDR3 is TGTGCCAGTAGTTCGGGTGTATGGGATACGCAGTATTTT. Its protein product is CASSSGVWDTQYF.

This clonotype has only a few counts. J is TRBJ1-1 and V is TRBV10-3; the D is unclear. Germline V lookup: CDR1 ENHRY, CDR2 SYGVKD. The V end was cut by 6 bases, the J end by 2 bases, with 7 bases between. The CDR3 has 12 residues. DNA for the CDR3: TGTGCCATCAGCAGTAGTAACACTGAAGCTTTCTTT. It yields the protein CAISSSNTEAFF.

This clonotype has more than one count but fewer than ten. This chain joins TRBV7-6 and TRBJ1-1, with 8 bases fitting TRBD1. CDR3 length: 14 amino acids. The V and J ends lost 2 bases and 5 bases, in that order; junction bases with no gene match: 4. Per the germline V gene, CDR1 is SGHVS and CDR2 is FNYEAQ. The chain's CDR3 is CASSLPTGETEAFF. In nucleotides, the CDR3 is TGTGCCAGCAGCTTACCGACAGGGGAGACTGAAGCTTTCTTT.

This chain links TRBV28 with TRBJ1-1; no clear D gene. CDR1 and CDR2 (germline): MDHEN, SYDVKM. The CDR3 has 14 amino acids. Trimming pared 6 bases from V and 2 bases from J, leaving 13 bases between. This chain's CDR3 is CASRAHGSNTEAFF. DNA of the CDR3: TGTGCCAGCAGGGCCCATGGGAGTAACACTGAAGCTTTCTTT.

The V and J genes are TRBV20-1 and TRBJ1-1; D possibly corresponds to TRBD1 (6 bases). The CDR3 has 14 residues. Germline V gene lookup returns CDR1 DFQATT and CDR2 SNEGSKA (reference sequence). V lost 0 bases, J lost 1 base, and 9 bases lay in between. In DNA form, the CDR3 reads TGCAGTGCTAGAGATCAACAGGGGAACACTGAAGCTTTCTTT. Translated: CSARDQQGNTEAFF.

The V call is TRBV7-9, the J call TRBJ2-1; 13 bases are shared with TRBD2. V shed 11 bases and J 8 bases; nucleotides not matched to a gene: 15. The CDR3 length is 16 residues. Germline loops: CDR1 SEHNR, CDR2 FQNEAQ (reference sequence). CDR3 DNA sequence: TGTGCCGGGCAAACCCCGGGGACTAGCGGGATGGATGAGCAGTTCTTC. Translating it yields CAGQTPGTSGMDEQFF.

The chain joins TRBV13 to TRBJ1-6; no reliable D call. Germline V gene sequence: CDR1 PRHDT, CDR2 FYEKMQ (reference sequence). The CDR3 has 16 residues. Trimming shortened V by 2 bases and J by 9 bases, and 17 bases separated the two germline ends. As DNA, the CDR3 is TGTGCCAGCAGCTTAACCGGTGTGAGTTCTGTTTCACCCCTCCACTTT. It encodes CASSLTGVSSVSPLHF.

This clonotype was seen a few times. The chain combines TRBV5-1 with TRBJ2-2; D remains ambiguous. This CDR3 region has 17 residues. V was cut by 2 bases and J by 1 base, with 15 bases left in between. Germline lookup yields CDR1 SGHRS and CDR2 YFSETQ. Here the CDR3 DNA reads TGCGCCAGCAGCTTTATTCCCCTTTACGGGAACACCGGGGAGCTGTTTTTT. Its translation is CASSFIPLYGNTGELFF.

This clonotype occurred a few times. The CDR3 DNA reads TGCGCCAGCAGCTTGGAGGGACTAGCGGGAGGGGGGGAGCAGTTCTTC. Protein: CASSLEGLAGGGEQFF. The chain employs TRBV5-1 and TRBJ2-1, with 16 bases aligning to TRBD2. The CDR3 is 16 residues long. Trimming cost V 0 bases and J 10 bases; bases outside gene matches: 4. Looked up from germline, CDR1 is SGHRS and CDR2 is YFSETQ.

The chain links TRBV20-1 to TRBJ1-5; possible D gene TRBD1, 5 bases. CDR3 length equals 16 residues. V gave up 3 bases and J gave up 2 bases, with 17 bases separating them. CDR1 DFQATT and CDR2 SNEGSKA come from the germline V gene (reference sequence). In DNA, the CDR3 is TGCAGTGCTAGGAATGAGGGGATTTTAGGCAATCAGCCCCAGCATTTT. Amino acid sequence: CSARNEGILGNQPQHF.

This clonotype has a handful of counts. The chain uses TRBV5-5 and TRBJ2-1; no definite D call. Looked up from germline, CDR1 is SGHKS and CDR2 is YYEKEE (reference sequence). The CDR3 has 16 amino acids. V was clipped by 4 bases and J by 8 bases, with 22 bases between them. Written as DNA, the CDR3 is TGTGCCAGCAGCCCCTCTGGTGGCCTTTACAATGATGAGCAGTTCTTC. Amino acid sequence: CASSPSGGLYNDEQFF.

DNA for the CDR3: TGCGCCAGCAGCTTGGGCGGGAGGGAATCCTACAATGAGCAGTTCTTC. Its translation: CASSLGGRESYNEQFF. V is TRBV5-1 and J is TRBJ2-1; TRBD2 agrees at 9 bases. Germline CDR1 SGHRS, CDR2 YFSETQ. V was clipped by 0 bases and J by 1 base; unmatched bases: 2. This CDR3 is built from 16 residues.